This T cell receptor (beta chain) was profiled in a study of OX40 agonist ivuxolimab in advanced cancers. Background on the study: Patients undergoing dose escalation presented with hepatocellular carcinoma, melanoma, renal cell or head and neck cancer. The group had a mean age of around 60 years, ranged from roughly 20 to 79, and was around 86% male.

Drawing of blood for sampling happened at baseline, at cycle 4 day 1, and at cycle 7 day 1. Per the germline V gene, CDR1 is LGHNA and CDR2 is YSLEER. There are 16 residues in the CDR3. V was pared by 0 bases and J by 6 bases, with 15 bases between. Profiled with immunoSEQ multiplex PCR; TCRdb holds only in-frame clones, not every one. Among about 69,000 clones listed, 85% to 90% were seen once. The source was CD4+ or CD8+ T cells sorted from blood, collected in a trial of the OX40 agonist ivuxolimab. This receptor was identified in an adult with an advanced solid tumor such as melanoma, head and neck, liver or kidney cancer. The chain joins TRBV4-3 to TRBJ1-5, with D possibly TRBD1 on 6 matching bases. In DNA form, the CDR3 reads TGCGCCAGCAGCCAAGATTGGGCGCCAGGGGTTCAGCCCCAGCATTTT. Its protein product is CASSQDWAPGVQPQHF.